The source of this TCR beta chain is a study of T cells in Graves' hyperthyroidism and ophthalmopathy. Notes on the study in general: With a median lead of around 5.9 months before onset, the model predicted ophthalmopathy.

Between the trimmed V and J ends, which lost 3 bases and 2 bases, there was a span of 14 bases. The CDR3 extends over 16 amino acids. The germline gives CDR1 LGHDT, CDR2 YNNKEL (reference sequence). In the ophthalmopathy cohort, Clinical Activity Score was at least 3, NOSPECS grade at least 4, and duration under 3 months. In making diagnoses, clinical symptoms, serum thyroxine and TRAb, thyroid ultrasound and orbital computed tomography were all used. Each 10 ml fresh peripheral blood draw supplied the PBMCs. Using RNA transcripts as the source, TCR beta CDR3 regions were amplified. First-round RT-PCR with HTBI primers amplified the TCR CDR3 region. TCRdb reprocessed the multiplex PCR reads via MiXCR and lists one record per CDR3 protein. The data contain around 350,000 distinct CDR3 sequences, about 15% of them singletons. This clonotype was seen repeatedly, ten times or more. The antigen is not known.

This TCR came from a woman aged 55 to 70 with Graves' ophthalmopathy. J is TRBJ1-3 and V is TRBV3-1; TRBD1 is a possible D gene (6 bases). Specimen: blood. The chain's CDR3 is CASSQGAGVTGNTIYF. Here the CDR3 DNA reads TGTGCCAGCAGCCAGGGAGCAGGGGTTACTGGAAACACCATATATTTT. Combining the CDR3 with reference TRBV3-1 and TRBJ1-3 gives the whole variable domain DTAVSQTPKYLVTQMGNDKSIKCEQNLGHDTMYWYKQDSKKFLKIMFSYNNKELIINETVPNRFSPKSPDKAHLNLHINSLELGDSAVYFCASSQGAGVTGNTIYFGEGSWLTVV.